This T cell receptor (beta chain) stems from a study of blood T cell repertoires in COVID-19. In the study overall: T cells, B-cell-depleted T cells, or PBMCs supplied cDNA or gDNA.

The CDR3 length is 15 residues. Germline V gene data show CDR1 as SGHDT and CDR2 as YYEEEE. Unmatched junction bases numbered 8, after V lost 5 bases and J lost 6 bases. In this sample, this clone turned up a few times. Sequencing was performed with immunoSEQ multiplex PCR; in TCRdb, only in-frame clones are kept and a portion is missing. The sample has roughly 120,000 clones, around 83% seen once. Sequencing was carried out using peripheral blood. This rearrangement joins TRBV5-6 to TRBJ1-4; 9 bases align to TRBD1. The source of this sequence is a woman of 80 years or more with COVID-19, enrolled during active disease. Here the CDR3 DNA reads TGTGCCAGCAGTATAACAGGGGGCATGTATGAAAAACTGTTTTTT. Amino acids: CASSITGGMYEKLFF.